This TCR beta chain was sequenced for a study of T-cell memory formation after mild COVID-19. Study-wide findings and caveats: CD4+ clones that contracted lay mainly in CM and EM; CD8+ ones lay in EMRA. CD4+ bias marked clones expanding day 15 to 37, unlike balanced contracting clones.

V gave up 2 bases and J gave up 4 bases; unmatched junction bases: 20. The CDR3 runs to 21 residues. Germline CDR1 reads MNHEY; CDR2 reads SVGAGI. This clonotype was seen at least ten times. Its antigen is unidentified. From 5'RACE with constant-segment primers came TCR alpha and TCR beta cDNA libraries that carried sample barcodes and UMIs. Each CDR3 protein is one row after TCRdb ran MiXCR on the 5' RACE reads. The table records about 400,000 distinct CDR3 sequences, 20% to 30% of them present only once. The chain employs TRBV6-5 and TRBJ2-6; 7 bases match TRBD1. Sequencing used PBMCs or a T cell subset sorted from them (not recorded which). This clonotype was obtained from an adult woman who had mild COVID-19 (a few samples of this study predate the infection). Cell type and time point are not known. The CDR3 loop is CASSYLAGSTGHLWGANVLTF. DNA of the CDR3: TGTGCCAGCAGTTACCTAGCCGGATCGACAGGGCACCTATGGGGGGCCAACGTCCTGACTTTC.